The sequence of this T cell receptor (beta chain) was determined in a study of CD8+CD57+ T cells in acquired aplastic anemia. About the study: The DNA of sorted CD4+ and CD8+ cells averaged approximately 2.9 ug. Points from the study as a whole: Statistical testing detected no significant gap in CD8+ Simpson's diversity between patients and controls. The same twenty-nine CD8+ CDR3 sequences occurred in patients and in controls.

Selection for sequencing was limited to patients who had shown CD8+CD57+ cell expansion by flow cytometry. Severe acquired aplastic anemia affected all patients. The CDR3 sequence is 13 residues long. V was cut by 4 bases and J by 0 bases, with 7 bases left in between. The V gene's germline CDR1 is SGHKS and CDR2 YYEKEE (reference sequence). In its sample, this clonotype was seen many times. What it binds is unknown. TCR beta VDJ combinations and CDR3 sequences were profiled from genomic DNA. TCRdb re-analysed the reads in MiXCR, keeping a single row per CDR3 protein. The sample holds roughly 250,000 distinct CDR3 sequences, less than 85% seen once.

The chain combines TRBV5-5 with TRBJ1-1; D gene ambiguous. The sample was sorted CD4+, CD8+, or CD8+CD57+ T cells (not recorded which) from PBMCs. This TCR was sampled from a human donor with aplastic anemia. The CDR3 sequence is CASSQDLNTEAFF. CDR3 DNA sequence: TGTGCCAGCAGCCAGGACTTGAACACTGAAGCTTTCTTT. Filled out from reference TRBV5-5 and TRBJ1-1, the complete variable domain reads DAGVTQSPTHLIKTRGQQVTLRCSPISGHKSVSWYQQVLGQGPQFIFQYYEKEERGRGNFPDRFSARQFPNYSSELNVNALLLGDSALYLCASSQDLNTEAFFGQGTRLTVV.